The source of this T cell receptor beta chain is a study of cytomegalovirus exposure and HLA in healthy donors. Points from the study as a whole: Follow-up analysis seemed to connect common viral pathogens with several of the most significant clusters identified.

The CDR3 is made up of 13 amino acids. Germline lookup yields CDR1 SGHNT and CDR2 YYREEE (reference sequence). J gave up 4 bases and V 2 bases, and 2 bases lay outside the gene matches. The PCR employed 60 Vbeta primers together with 13 Jbeta primers. The data were produced by immunoSEQ multiplex PCR, yet TCRdb's version contains in-frame clones alone and is incomplete. The sample includes about 130,000 clones, around 78% of them seen just once. Healthy bone marrow donors formed the donor group. This clone has a handful of counts. Its antigen is still unknown. The sequencing input was PBMCs. The receptor was derived from a woman younger than 35 in good health and CMV-seronegative. The chain combines TRBV5-4 with TRBJ1-2; 7 bases line up with TRBD1. CDR3: CASSLDRVYGYTF. Here the CDR3 DNA reads TGTGCCAGCAGCTTAGACAGGGTCTATGGCTACACCTTC.